This passage covers 23 T cell receptor beta chains from one sample sequenced in a study of T cells after yellow fever vaccination. TCRdb called the 5' RACE reads again in MiXCR, with one record for every CDR3 protein. Of 55,000 to 70,000 distinct CDR3 sequences listed, less than 8.5% are singletons. The specimen was CD8+ T cells sorted from PBMCs, collected more than 35 days after the first yellow fever vaccination. The receptors were sampled from a man aged 18 to 35 who received the YFV17D yellow fever vaccine.

Ten or more counts support this clonotype. V and J are TRBV3-1 and TRBJ2-7; no firm D call. The ends were cut back, 0 bases at V and 4 bases at J, with 7 bases in the middle. The CDR3 spans 13 residues. Germline CDR1 and CDR2: LGHDT and YNNKEL (reference sequence). The CDR3 DNA is TGTGCCAGCAGCCAAGATCCATCATACGAGCAGTACTTC. Translated: CASSQDPSYEQYF.

This clonotype was observed many times. This chain links TRBV4-2 with TRBJ1-2; D may be TRBD1 (6 bases). V lost 4 bases and J 8 bases, leaving 20 bases between the germline ends. This CDR3 spans 15 amino acids. Germline V gene lookup returns CDR1 LGHNA and CDR2 YNFKEQ. The CDR3 nucleotides are TGTGCCAGCAGCCCGTCAAGCGTGGATCAGGGGGGCTACACCTTC. It is translated as CASSPSSVDQGGYTF.

In this sample, this clonotype turned up a few times. The chain combines TRBV29-1 with TRBJ2-6; 11 bases align to TRBD1. The V segment lost 5 bases and the J segment 2 bases; nucleotides outside the gene matches: 5. Germline CDR1 is SQVTM and CDR2 is ANQGSEA. The CDR3 extends over 16 amino acids. In nucleotides, the CDR3 is TGCAGCGTTACCCCGGGACAGGGGGCTGGGGCCAACGTCCTGACTTTC. Translated: CSVTPGQGAGANVLTF.

In this sample, this clonotype turned up many times. The CDR3 here is CASSLVGHEQYF. CDR3 coding DNA: TGTGCCAGCAGTTTAGTAGGGCACGAGCAGTACTTC. The chain carries TRBV12-3 or TRBV12-4 and TRBJ2-7; D is unresolved. The CDR3 has 12 amino acids. Trimming left V 1 base short and J 5 bases short, with 6 bases between.

The chain combines TRBV7-9 with TRBJ2-1; 7 bases match TRBD2. Per germline, CDR1 SEHNR and CDR2 FQNEAQ (reference sequence). J gave up 9 bases and V 3 bases, and 5 bases lay outside the gene matches. The CDR3 consists of 13 residues. The CDR3 spells CASSLGGSSEQFF. The CDR3, as DNA: TGTGCCAGCAGCTTGGGGGGGTCTAGTGAGCAGTTCTTC.

In its sample, this clonotype was seen a few times. The rearrangement uses TRBV10-3 and TRBJ2-7; D is ambiguous. V was shortened by 4 bases and J by 5 bases, with 6 bases between the two germline ends. The germline CDR1 and CDR2 sequences are ENHRY and SYGVKD. The CDR3 sequence is 11 residues long. In nucleotides, the CDR3 is TGTGCCATCAGTGTTCGGGACGAGCAGTACTTC. It yields the protein CAISVRDEQYF.

V gene TRBV7-9 combines with J gene TRBJ1-1, with 7 nucleotides matching TRBD1. The germline CDR1 and CDR2 sequences are SEHNR and FQNEAQ (reference sequence). V lost 5 bases, J lost 7 bases, and 7 bases stayed unmatched. The CDR3 runs 13 residues. The CDR3 nucleotides read TGTGCCAGCAGCCCAACAGGGGCCGATGAAGCTTTCTTT. This sequence encodes CASSPTGADEAFF.

This clonotype was counted between two and nine times. The rearrangement links TRBV3-1 to TRBJ2-5; tentatively, D is TRBD2 (5 bases). The CDR3 consists of 15 residues. V was shortened by 1 base and J by 5 bases, with 14 bases between the two germline ends. The germline CDR1 and CDR2 sequences are LGHDT and YNNKEL (reference sequence). Written as DNA, the CDR3 is TGTGCCAGCAGCCAAGGACTCCGGGATGTGGAGACCCAGTACTTC. Translating it yields CASSQGLRDVETQYF.

This clonotype was found many times. The chain is built from TRBV6-5 and TRBJ2-1, with no clear D. Germline assignment: CDR1 MNHEY and CDR2 SVGAGI. The CDR3 totals 15 residues. V gave up 2 bases and J gave up 0 bases, with 8 bases separating them. The CDR3 sequence: CASSYVARSYNEQFF. The CDR3 nucleotides are TGTGCCAGCAGTTACGTGGCCCGCTCCTACAATGAGCAGTTCTTC.

This clonotype was seen ten or more times. The chain employs TRBV7-9 and TRBJ1-6, with D uncertain. In germline, CDR1 is SEHNR, CDR2 FQNEAQ (reference sequence). The CDR3 spans 14 residues. Trimming took off 2 bases at V and 3 bases at J, with 5 bases between the two ends. CDR3 nucleotides: TGTGCCAGCAGCTTACAGGACTATAATTCACCCCTCCACTTT. It specifies CASSLQDYNSPLHF. The whole variable domain, remainder taken from reference TRBV7-9 and TRBJ1-6, is DTGVSQNPRHKITKRGQNVTFRCDPISEHNRLYWYRQTLGQGPEFLTYFQNEAQLEKSRLLSDRFSAERPKGSFSTLEIQRTEQGDSAMYLCASSLQDYNSPLHFGNGTRLTVT.

There are many counts of this clonotype. The chain joins TRBV15 to TRBJ1-2; no reliable D call. The length of the CDR3 is 13 residues. The germline CDR1 and CDR2 sequences are LNHNV and YYDKDF (reference sequence). V was clipped by 4 bases and J by 2 bases, with 8 bases between them. The CDR3 DNA reads TGTGCCACCAGCACCGCCGAGAACTATGGCTACACCTTC. Translating gives CATSTAENYGYTF. Full variable domain (rest looked up from reference TRBV15 and TRBJ1-2): DAMVIQNPRYQVTQFGKPVTLSCSQTLNHNVMYWYQQKSSQAPKLLFHYYDKDFNNEADTPDNFQSRRPNTSFCFLDIRSPGLGDTAMYLCATSTAENYGYTFGSGTRLTVV.

The chain links TRBV5-5 to TRBJ2-1; D ambiguous. The V and J ends lost 9 bases and 5 bases respectively, with 18 bases between them. The CDR3 runs to 14 residues. The germline V gene encodes CDR1 SGHKS and CDR2 YYEKEE (reference sequence). CDR3 sequence reads: CAIGPELRHNEQFF. The CDR3 coding sequence is TGTGCCATCGGCCCCGAGCTCCGGCACAATGAGCAGTTCTTC.

This clonotype came up many times. V usage is TRBV7-7 and J usage is TRBJ1-4, with a weak D call TRBD1 (6 bases). Germline V lookup: CDR1 SSHAT, CDR2 FNYEAQ (reference sequence). The CDR3 is 17 residues long. Trimming stripped 6 bases from V and 2 bases from J, with 19 bases between. CDR3 DNA sequence: TGTGCCAGCAGACTGAGCGGACAGCTGCCTACTAATGAAAAACTGTTTTTT. Residues: CASRLSGQLPTNEKLFF. Supplemented by reference TRBV7-7 and TRBJ1-4, the full variable domain reads GAGVSQSPRYKVTKRGQDVTLRCDPISSHATLYWYQQALGQGPEFLTYFNYEAQPDKSGLPSDRFSAERPEGSISTLTIQRTEQRDSAMYRCASRLSGQLPTNEKLFFGSGTQLSVL.

This clonotype has a handful of counts. The gene calls are TRBV2 and TRBJ2-1; the match to TRBD1 covers 10 bases. J lost 8 bases, V lost 7 bases, and 11 bases had no gene match. The CDR3 has 15 residues. Germline CDR1 SNHLY, CDR2 FYNNEI. CDR3 coding DNA: TGTGCCAGCAACCAAGAGGGGACAGGGGATTATGAGCAGTTCTTC. It encodes CASNQEGTGDYEQFF.

This clonotype was detected many times. The genes are TRBV7-9 and TRBJ2-6; D is unresolved. The germline V gene has CDR1 SEHNR and CDR2 FQNEAQ (reference sequence). The CDR3 runs to 15 residues. Between the trimmed V and J ends, which lost 1 base and 0 bases, there was a span of 4 bases. The CDR3 region is CASSLVPSGANVLTF. In nucleotides, the CDR3 is TGTGCCAGCAGCTTAGTACCCTCTGGGGCCAACGTCCTGACTTTC.

This clonotype has at least ten counts. The genes are TRBV29-1 and TRBJ2-1; TRBD2 matches at 12 bases. V was pared by 3 bases and J by 3 bases, with 9 bases of the junction left unmatched. This CDR3 comprises 17 residues. In germline, CDR1 is SQVTM, CDR2 ANQGSEA. CDR3: CSVDVASGGASYNEQFF. The CDR3 DNA reads TGCAGCGTTGATGTCGCTAGCGGGGGGGCAAGCTACAATGAGCAGTTCTTC.

In regard to this clonotype: A much more abundant neighbour one base away suggests this may be a read error. The chain employs TRBV13 and TRBJ2-1; the D call may be TRBD1 or TRBD2 (5 bases each). Germline V CDR1 and CDR2: PRHDT, FYEKMQ (reference sequence). The CDR3 has 16 residues. The V gene lost 6 bases and the J gene lost 5 bases, with 20 bases spanning the gap. CDR3 amino acids: CASSLMGVRANNEQFF. The CDR3 nucleotides read TGTGCCAGCAGTCTGATGGGGGTGCGGGCTAACAATGAGCAGTTCTTC.

This chain links TRBV10-2 with TRBJ1-5, with a weak D call TRBD1 (6 bases). This CDR3 contains 13 residues. Trimming left V 8 bases short and J 11 bases short, with 19 bases between. Germline assignment: CDR1 WSHSY and CDR2 SAAADI. CDR3 protein: CASGGQPSVAQHF. CDR3 in DNA: TGCGCCAGCGGGGGGCAGCCCTCCGTGGCCCAGCATTTT.

V usage is TRBV4-1 and J usage is TRBJ2-3, with D perhaps TRBD2 (7 bases). The CDR3 consists of 13 residues. CDR1 and CDR2 from the germline V gene are MGHRA and YSYEKL. V lost 1 base and J lost 9, with 11 bases in between. CDR3 region: CASSQVRGRTQYF. DNA for the CDR3: TGCGCCAGCAGCCAAGTGCGGGGGCGGACGCAGTATTTT.

Notes on this clonotype: A clone one base away is much larger, so this may be a read error. The V gene is TRBV20-1, the J gene TRBJ2-5; 9 positions agree with TRBD1. The CDR3 consists of 14 residues. Germline values: CDR1 DFQATT, CDR2 SNEGSKA (reference sequence). Trimming at V came to 5 bases and at J to 3 bases, leaving 7 bases not matched to a gene. CDR3 coding DNA: TGCAGTGCTCAGCCCTGGACAGGGGAAGAGACCCAGTACTTC. Encoded protein: CSAQPWTGEETQYF.

This clonotype was observed many times. The chain couples TRBV6-1 to TRBJ2-7; 9 bases map to TRBD2. CDR1 and CDR2 from the germline V gene are MNHNS and SASEGT. The V segment lost 7 bases and the J segment 3 bases; nucleotides outside the gene matches: 4. The CDR3 sequence is 13 residues long. CDR3 loop: CASILAGFYEQYF. The CDR3 nucleotides read TGTGCCAGCATCCTAGCGGGGTTCTACGAGCAGTACTTC.

The chain uses TRBV29-1 and TRBJ2-3, with 7 bases fitting TRBD1. J was trimmed by 6 bases and V by 4 bases; bases with no gene match: 10. This CDR3 is 14 amino acids long. Germline CDR1 and CDR2: SQVTM and ANQGSEA. The CDR3 coding sequence is TGCAGCGTTGTCACAGGGGCCGGCATGGATACGCAGTATTTT. It yields the protein CSVVTGAGMDTQYF.

This clonotype was seen repeatedly, ten times or more. The chain carries TRBV7-8 and TRBJ1-5; D call uncertain. CDR3 length equals 15 residues. The germline V gene encodes CDR1 SGHVS and CDR2 FQNEAQ. V was shortened by 7 bases and J by 0 bases, with 13 bases between the two germline ends. This CDR3 is CASKRSPYSNQPQHF. CDR3 nucleotide sequence: TGTGCCAGCAAACGCAGCCCTTATAGCAATCAGCCCCAGCATTTT.